This TCR beta chain was observed in a study of T cells in Graves' hyperthyroidism and ophthalmopathy. Notes on the study in general: With a median lead of approximately 6 months before onset, the model predicted ophthalmopathy.

CDR3 length: 17 amino acids. Trimming removed 5 bases at V and 2 bases at J, with 22 bases between. Per the germline V gene, CDR1 is KGHSH and CDR2 is LQKENI. Only a few counts were recorded for this clonotype. Its antigen is not known. Amplified TCR beta CDR3 regions derived from RNA transcripts. Using the HTBI primer set, a first-round RT-PCR was run on the TCR CDR3. TCRdb reprocessed the multiplex PCR reads with MiXCR, giving one entry per CDR3 protein. The sample lists around 580,000 distinct CDR3 sequences, approximately 15% seen once, with approximately 20% in the top ten. The chain joins TRBV18 to TRBJ2-7; tentatively, D is TRBD2 (6 bases). The sample consisted of blood. The source is a woman under 30 with Graves' hyperthyroidism. In DNA form, the CDR3 reads TGTGCCAGCTCATCGATACTCATACCTGCGGGGACCTACGAGCAGTACTTC. Its protein is CASSSILIPAGTYEQYF.